This paragraph reports one TCR beta chain. The V and J ends lost 8 bases and 3 bases respectively, with 8 bases between them. Germline loops: CDR1 SNHLY, CDR2 FYNNEI. The CDR3 contains 12 residues. The sample is drawn from a study of response to subunit inactivated influenza vaccine. Each CDR3 protein is one row after TCRdb ran MiXCR on the RT-PCR reads. The sample holds about 780,000 distinct CDR3 sequences; approximately 17% are singletons and the top ten take approximately 10%. The TCR originated in a man aged 45 to 65 who received an inactivated influenza vaccine. Material: PBMCs from blood, obtained 4 to 6 days after vaccination. This sequence joins TRBV2 and TRBJ2-1; D remains ambiguous. CDR3 sequence reads: CASADNYNEQFF. For the CDR3, the DNA is TGTGCCAGCGCAGACAACTACAATGAGCAGTTCTTC.